One sample yielded the 12 T cell receptor beta chains listed below, sequenced in a study of blood T cell repertoires in COVID-19. TCRdb keeps only in-frame clones here, not all; method: immunoSEQ multiplex PCR. Of 86,000 or so clones listed, nearly 95% are singletons. Sequenced input: peripheral blood. All receptors derive from a human donor with active COVID-19. The donor label of this sample is uncertain.

This chain uses TRBV6-2 or TRBV6-3 with TRBJ2-1; perhaps TRBD2 as D (6 bases). Germline CDR1 is MNHEY and CDR2 is SVGEGT. The V and J ends lost 2 bases and 2 bases respectively, with 10 bases between them. This CDR3 has 15 amino acids. DNA for the CDR3: TGTGCCAGCAGTTACGGCGGGGTGACCTACAATGAGCAGTTCTTC. Its protein is CASSYGGVTYNEQFF.

The chain joins TRBV6-5 to TRBJ2-5; D might be TRBD2 (6 bases). V lost 6 bases to trimming and J lost 5 bases, with 10 bases between them. Germline values: CDR1 MNHEY, CDR2 SVGAGI. The CDR3 loop spans 12 amino acids. DNA for the CDR3: TGTGCCAGCAGGGGCAGCGGGGAGACCCAGTACTTC. This sequence encodes CASRGSGETQYF.

The J gene is TRBJ2-2, the V gene TRBV19, with TRBD1 matching over 9 bases. J was trimmed by 6 bases and V by 1 base; bases with no gene match: 6. Germline V CDR1 and CDR2: LNHDA, SQIVND (reference sequence). The CDR3 is 16 amino acids. The CDR3 nucleotides are TGTGCCAGTAGTATAGGGGACAGGGTTCGGTCCGGGGAGCTGTTTTTT. It specifies CASSIGDRVRSGELFF. The full variable domain, completed using reference TRBV19 and TRBJ2-2, is DGGITQSPKYLFRKEGQNVTLSCEQNLNHDAMYWYRQDPGQGLRLIYYSQIVNDFQKGDIAEGYSVSREKKESFPLTVTSAQKNPTAFYLCASSIGDRVRSGELFFGEGSRLTVL.

The table lists this clone with a count of one. The J gene is TRBJ2-3, the V gene TRBV11-2; D remains unclear. Germline V CDR1 and CDR2: SGHAT, FQNNGV. The V gene lost 1 base and the J gene lost 0 bases, with 5 bases spanning the gap. The CDR3 extends over 14 amino acids. In DNA form, the CDR3 reads TGTGCCAGCAGCTTAGGGCCCAGCACAGATACGCAGTATTTT. This gives the protein CASSLGPSTDTQYF.

This clone was seen only a few times. This chain links TRBV19 with TRBJ1-3, with 7 bases fitting TRBD1. This CDR3 region has 16 residues. V shed 4 bases and J 0 bases; nucleotides not matched to a gene: 6. CDR1 LNHDA and CDR2 SQIVND come from the germline V gene (reference sequence). CDR3 sequence: CASSRTGANSGNTIYF. The CDR3 nucleotides are TGTGCCAGTAGTAGAACAGGGGCCAACTCTGGAAACACCATATATTTT.

This clone was detected only once. The chain is built from TRBV6-5 and TRBJ1-1; D is undetermined. The CDR3 runs to 11 residues. Trimming took 7 bases from V and 7 from J, leaving 10 bases between them. CDR1 is MNHEY, CDR2 SVGAGI, per germline. CDR3 in DNA: TGTGCCAGCACTAACGAACTTGAAGCTTTCTTT. It specifies CASTNELEAFF.

V gene TRBV13 combines with J gene TRBJ1-1; TRBD1 agrees at 7 bases. V shed 5 bases, J shed 1 base, and the junction held 13 bases outside the gene matches. Per the germline V gene, CDR1 is PRHDT and CDR2 is FYEKMQ (reference sequence). The length of the CDR3 is 17 residues. CDR3 loop: CASSRRQGLRANTEAFF. The CDR3 DNA reads as TGTGCCAGCAGCCGGAGACAGGGTTTGAGGGCGAACACTGAAGCTTTCTTT.

The genes are TRBV2 and TRBJ2-5; TRBD1 matches at 7 bases. The CDR3 spans 12 residues. Germline V gene sequence: CDR1 SNHLY, CDR2 FYNNEI. Trimming took 6 bases from V and 10 from J; bases not matched to a gene: 8. In DNA form, the CDR3 reads TGTGCCAGCAGCGCGACAGGGTTAGACCAGTACTTC. Residues: CASSATGLDQYF.

J is TRBJ2-5 and V is TRBV5-1, with TRBD1 as a possible D gene (6 bases). The CDR3 totals 16 residues. Germline V gives CDR1 SGHRS, CDR2 YFSETQ. Trimming shortened V by 0 bases and J by 6 bases, and 18 bases separated the two germline ends. The CDR3 DNA sequence: TGCGCCAGCAGCTTGGAGGGCGGCAGGGGCAGGAAGACCCAGTACTTC. Encoded protein: CASSLEGGRGRKTQYF.

This rearrangement joins TRBV6-2 or TRBV6-3 to TRBJ1-1, with TRBD1 as a possible D gene (5 bases). Per germline, CDR1 MNHEY and CDR2 SVGEGT. CDR3 length: 14 residues. V was cut by 0 bases and J by 3 bases, with 8 bases left in between. CDR3 region: CASSYSQGDTEAFF. CDR3 nucleotides: TGTGCCAGCAGTTACTCCCAGGGCGACACTGAAGCTTTCTTT.

J is TRBJ2-7 and V is TRBV28; the match to TRBD2 covers 11 bases. The CDR3 is 15 amino acids. V lost 5 bases to trimming and J lost 4 bases; unmatched junction nucleotides: 7. Germline assignment: CDR1 MDHEN and CDR2 SYDVKM. CDR3 sequence reads: CASSPGTSGKYEQYF. In DNA, the CDR3 is TGTGCCAGCAGTCCCGGGACTAGCGGAAAATACGAGCAGTACTTC. Full variable domain (remainder filled in from reference TRBV28 and TRBJ2-7): DVKVTQSSRYLVKRTGEKVFLECVQDMDHENMFWYRQDPGLGLRLIYFSYDVKMKEKGDIPEGYSVSREKKERFSLILESASTNQTSMYLCASSPGTSGKYEQYFGPGTRLTVT.

The table lists this clone with a count of one. The rearrangement uses TRBV28 and TRBJ2-6, with D perhaps matching TRBD2 (5 bases). Trimming stripped 6 bases from V and 0 bases from J, with 15 bases between. From germline, CDR1 is MDHEN and CDR2 SYDVKM. This CDR3 is built from 17 residues. The chain's CDR3 is CASSRDTASSGANVLTF. The CDR3 DNA follows: TGTGCCAGCAGCCGGGATACGGCGAGCTCTGGGGCCAACGTCCTGACTTTC.